Listed below are T cell receptor beta chains from one sample, sequenced in a study of T cell responses to AZD1222 COVID-19 vaccine. Assay: immunoSEQ multiplex PCR; the TCRdb copy retains only in-frame clones and omits some. The sample shows 95,000 to 100,000 clones, approximately 93% of them seen only once. This material consisted of peripheral blood, taken 28 days after the second AZD1222 dose. The receptors were gathered from an adult who received the AZD1222 COVID-19 vaccine. The CDR3 runs from the conserved cysteine through the conserved F or W. Fields, in order: V gene, CDR3 protein.

v_gene: TRBV19; CDR3aa: CASSIDGPSGNTDTQYF
v_gene: TRBV7-8; CDR3aa: CASSHSGDSALGGPLHF
v_gene: TRBV19; CDR3aa: CASSLTSGRYEQYF
v_gene: TRBV30; CDR3aa: CAFSEISNQPQHF
v_gene: TRBV7-9; CDR3aa: CASSSPTGLTYEQYF
v_gene: TRBV9; CDR3aa: CASSVGEGNSNQPQHF
v_gene: TRBV2; CDR3aa: CASSEFGQYSNQPQHF
v_gene: TRBV3-1/TRBV3-2; CDR3aa: CASSHAGFQETQYF
v_gene: TRBV19; CDR3aa: CASSIAGVEGYTF
v_gene: TRBV7-2; CDR3aa: CASSLGARNTEAFF
v_gene: TRBV7-2; CDR3aa: CASSFELDSGNEQFF
v_gene: TRBV19; CDR3aa: CASSIIGGAGGPNEQFF
v_gene: TRBV19; CDR3aa: CASSRDPGPNQPQHF
v_gene: TRBV5-1; CDR3aa: CASSPTGDPRTEAFF
v_gene: TRBV7-3; CDR3aa: CASSNRLAGEGEQFF
v_gene: TRBV24-1; CDR3aa: CATRAAGREFEQFF
v_gene: TRBV9; CDR3aa: CASSVDGSTWNEQFF
v_gene: TRBV27; CDR3aa: CASSLSREIGINQPQHF
v_gene: TRBV24-1; CDR3aa: CATSDLGGHNNEQFF
v_gene: TRBV28; CDR3aa: CASRWGDEQYF
v_gene: TRBV28; CDR3aa: CASSLWVDGPLRDGNTIYF
v_gene: TRBV29-1; CDR3aa: CSAGGLAGRASTDTQYF
v_gene: TRBV24-1; CDR3aa: CATSDGGGDEKLFF
v_gene: TRBV5-1; CDR3aa: CASSLGPSGRRSSYEQYF
v_gene: TRBV2; CDR3aa: CASSEVQGPFSPLHF
v_gene: TRBV19; CDR3aa: CASRAGGGQPQHF
v_gene: TRBV6-5; CDR3aa: CAAMDGKIGNTIYF